The 21 T cell receptor beta chains given below trace back to one sample, sequenced in a study of metastatic and nonmetastatic thyroid tumors (dated by TCRdb to 2018 to 2021). Libraries were prepared through PCR. TCRdb records Illumina HiSeq 4000 as the sequencer. TCRdb took the public reads, trimmed them with fastp at Q25, ran MiXCR for clone calling and kept in-frame beta chains. The sample table records under 55,000 clones; approximately 19% of these occur just once. The ten largest account for about 2.7% of the sample. No treatment had been received by any patient before thyroid surgery. Source material: blood. All receptors derive from a female donor with papillary thyroid cancer or a benign thyroid nodule (not recorded which). Some clones in this sample may be carry-over from other donors' samples.

In its sample, this clone was seen many times. The chain employs TRBV13 and TRBJ2-5, with 13 bases matching TRBD2. The junction had 11 bases not matched to a gene; V was cut back by 5 bases and J by 5 bases. Germline-derived CDR1 and CDR2 are PRHDT and FYEKMQ (reference sequence). CDR3 length: 17 residues. CDR3 DNA: TGTGCCAGCAGCCCAGGACTAGCGGGAGTCGGTGAGGAGACCCAGTACTTC. Translated, it gives CASSPGLAGVGEETQYF.

This clone was counted ten times or more. The chain recombines TRBV30 with TRBJ2-5; 11 bases line up with TRBD2. V lost 2 bases and J lost 6; bases outside the gene matches: 5. Germline CDR1 GTSNPN, CDR2 SVGIG (reference sequence). The CDR3 covers 14 residues. The CDR3 DNA reads as TGTGCCTGGAGTTTAGCGGGAGGGTGGAAGACCCAGTACTTC. Protein: CAWSLAGGWKTQYF.

As regards this clone: Germline is not matched at one junction end, which may reflect a read error. The chain recombines TRBV19 with TRBJ1-1; D ambiguous. In germline, CDR1 is LNHDA, CDR2 SQIVND (reference sequence). The CDR3 is 17 residues long. The CDR3 bases are TGTGCCAGTAGTATGGAACACGGGGTCGGTGCGTACACTGAATCTTTCTTT. Encoded protein: CASSMEHGVGAYTESFF.

In its sample, this clone was seen many times. J is TRBJ2-6 and V is TRBV28; 7 bases map to TRBD1. J gave up 0 bases and V 6 bases, and 5 bases lay outside the gene matches. The germline V gene encodes CDR1 MDHEN and CDR2 SYDVKM. This CDR3 region has 16 residues. The CDR3 coding sequence is TGTGCCAGCAGCTTAGACAGGGACTCTGGGGCCAACGTCCTGACTTTC. Encoded protein: CASSLDRDSGANVLTF.

This chain's CDR3 is CASSEEGTGGDRGQYF. The CDR3 nucleotides read TGTGCCAGCAGTGAGGAAGGGACAGGAGGAGATCGGGGGCAGTACTTC. The genes are TRBV6-1 and TRBJ2-7, with TRBD1 matching over 8 bases. The CDR3 consists of 16 residues. V gave up 3 bases and J gave up 9 bases; unmatched junction bases: 16. CDR1 and CDR2 from the germline V gene are MNHNS and SASEGT.

The rearrangement uses TRBV15 and TRBJ2-1; the match to TRBD2 covers 13 bases. After removal of 3 bases from V and 9 bases from J, the junction contained 11 bases not matched to a gene. CDR1 LNHNV and CDR2 YYDKDF come from the germline V gene (reference sequence). The CDR3 extends over 17 amino acids. DNA for the CDR3: TGTGCCACCAGCAGTCCCCCTGGACTAGCGGGAGAGGGTGAGCAGTTCTTC. Its protein product is CATSSPPGLAGEGEQFF.

This clone showed up just a few times. This sequence may be a read error, since a much larger clone differs from it by one base. The chain recombines TRBV29-1 with TRBJ2-3; D is possibly TRBD2 (6 bases). V shed 6 bases and J shed 2 bases, with 12 bases lying between them. There are 13 residues in the CDR3. The germline V gene encodes CDR1 SQVTM and CDR2 ANQGSEA. The CDR3 bases are TGCAGCGTGTGTGGAGGGCCCACAGATACGCAGTATTTT. This gives the protein CSVCGGPTDTQYF.

This clone turned up a few times. The genes are TRBV6-1 and TRBJ2-7; the match to TRBD1 covers 8 bases. The CDR3 spans 16 residues. V was pared by 0 bases and J by 2 bases, with 6 bases of the junction left unmatched. Looked up from germline, CDR1 is MNHNS and CDR2 is SASEGT. The CDR3 here is CASSEARLDRAYEQYF. CDR3 sequence (DNA): TGTGCCAGCAGTGAAGCTCGTTTGGACAGGGCCTACGAGCAGTACTTC.

This clone was seen more than once but under ten times. The chain links TRBV6-1 to TRBJ1-2, with TRBD1 identical over 8 bases. The ends lost 6 bases at V and 7 bases at J; junction bases unmatched: 16. Germline V CDR1 and CDR2: MNHNS, SASEGT. This CDR3 has 16 residues. For the CDR3, the DNA is TGTGCCAGCAGCAGACAGGGGCTACCTCTGTCCTGTGGCTACACCTTC. Amino acid sequence: CASSRQGLPLSCGYTF.

This clone was counted ten times or more. This same CDR3 is encoded by further DNA sequences in the sample. This chain uses TRBV6-1 with TRBJ2-3, with D unclear. The CDR3 spans 12 residues. The V and J ends lost 4 bases and 4 bases respectively, with 6 bases between them. The germline CDR1 and CDR2 sequences are MNHNS and SASEGT. The CDR3 loop reads CASSGLSDTQYF. The DNA of the CDR3 is TGTGCCAGCAGTGGGCTCTCAGATACGCAGTATTTT.

This clone has a count of ten or more. The rearrangement joins TRBV6-6 to TRBJ2-1; a weak D match, TRBD2 (6 bases). The CDR3 loop spans 16 amino acids. The V end was cut by 3 bases, the J end by 7 bases, with 19 bases between. Germline assignment: CDR1 MNHNY and CDR2 SVGAGI (reference sequence). The CDR3 protein is CASSYFSGAGPNEQFF. The CDR3, as DNA: TGTGCCAGCAGTTATTTTTCGGGAGCGGGCCCGAATGAGCAGTTCTTC.

This clone came up many times. This chain links TRBV9 with TRBJ2-3; D may correspond to TRBD1 or TRBD2 (5 bases each). The CDR3 is 14 amino acids. V shed 3 bases and J shed 5 bases, with 13 bases lying between them. Germline CDR1 and CDR2: SGDLS and YYNGEE. The CDR3 nucleotides are TGTGCCAGCAGCGGCCGGGACCCCAAAGATACGCAGTATTTT. Amino acids: CASSGRDPKDTQYF.

This clone turned up a few times. J is TRBJ1-3 and V is TRBV6-1, with D possibly being TRBD1 (5 bases). The germline V gene encodes CDR1 MNHNS and CDR2 SASEGT. Trimming left V 6 bases short and J 8 bases short, with 17 bases between. The CDR3 sequence is 14 residues long. The CDR3 region is CASSLNRSWDTIYF. CDR3 sequence (DNA): TGTGCCAGCAGCCTCAACAGGTCCTGGGACACCATATATTTT.

This clone appeared many times. The V call is TRBV20-1, the J call TRBJ2-7, with TRBD2 matching over 11 bases. The germline V gene has CDR1 DFQATT and CDR2 SNEGSKA (reference sequence). The CDR3 has 13 residues. The V gene end was trimmed by 6 bases and the J gene end by 5 bases; junction bases not matched to a gene: 6. The chain's CDR3 is CSASGLAGHEQYF. DNA of the CDR3: TGCAGTGCCTCCGGACTAGCGGGCCACGAGCAGTACTTC.

At least ten counts were recorded for this clone. This sequence joins TRBV27 and TRBJ2-5; D call uncertain. The germline CDR1 and CDR2 sequences are MNHEY and SMNVEV (reference sequence). This CDR3 comprises 14 residues. V gave up 2 bases and J gave up 5 bases, with 12 bases separating them. CDR3: CASSLAGVKETQYF. In DNA, the CDR3 is TGTGCCAGCAGTTTAGCTGGGGTCAAGGAGACCCAGTACTTC.

This clone appeared many times. The chain employs TRBV19 and TRBJ1-5, with 8 nucleotides matching TRBD1. V dropped 6 bases and J dropped 9; count of bases not matched to a gene: 4. The CDR3 runs to 12 residues. CDR1 and CDR2 from the germline V gene are LNHDA and SQIVND (reference sequence). The CDR3 region is CASRMGTGPQHF. CDR3 in DNA: TGTGCCAGTAGGATGGGGACAGGGCCCCAGCATTTT.

There are many counts of this clone. The chain employs TRBV28 and TRBJ2-4; D call uncertain. The CDR3 spans 13 residues. The V end lost 3 bases, the J end lost 8 bases, and 11 bases lay between the germline ends. CDR1 is MDHEN and CDR2 is SYDVKM in the germline V gene. The CDR3 reads CASSFVGGDIQYF. CDR3 coding DNA: TGTGCCAGCAGTTTCGTTGGTGGGGACATTCAGTACTTC.

This clone was seen repeatedly, ten times or more. The chain joins TRBV29-1 to TRBJ2-1, with 7 positions matching TRBD2. Germline V gene lookup returns CDR1 SQVTM and CDR2 ANQGSEA. With V trimmed by 6 bases and J by 3 bases, 8 bases remained unmatched. The CDR3 runs to 14 residues. The CDR3 loop is CSVSREKIYNEQFF. For the CDR3, the DNA is TGCAGCGTCTCGCGGGAGAAGATCTACAATGAGCAGTTCTTC.

This clone turned up a few times. Compared with germline, one end of the junction differs, possibly owing to a read error. The CDR3 here is CANPDRYQPKHF. The CDR3 DNA sequence: TGTGCCAACCCTGATCGGTATCAGCCCAAGCATTTT. The rearrangement joins TRBV24-1 to TRBJ1-5; D gene unclear. CDR1 and CDR2 (germline): KGHDR, SFDVKD. The CDR3 is 12 residues long.

This clone was seen many times. V usage is TRBV4-2 and J usage is TRBJ2-3; no reliable D call. Trimming removed 4 bases from V and 4 bases from J, with 30 bases in between. Germline CDR1 reads LGHNA; CDR2 reads YNFKEQ. The CDR3 runs to 20 residues. The CDR3 here is CASSPCQPEPTGVHADTQYF. CDR3 DNA sequence: TGTGCCAGCAGCCCCTGCCAGCCTGAACCGACTGGGGTGCACGCAGATACGCAGTATTTT.

This clone was observed at least ten times. The chain employs TRBV18 and TRBJ2-1, with D perhaps TRBD2 (5 bases). The V end lost 1 base, the J end lost 3 bases, and 10 bases lay between the germline ends. Germline V gene sequence: CDR1 KGHSH, CDR2 LQKENI. CDR3 size: 15 residues. In DNA form, the CDR3 reads TGTGCCAGCTCACCACTTACAGCGGACTACAATGAGCAGTTCTTC. It encodes CASSPLTADYNEQFF.